The present TCR beta chain was sequenced within a study of blood T cells in healthy people across ages. Findings and limits, study-wide: Diversity of TCR beta per million T cells declined in a roughly linear way with age.

There are a few counts of this clonotype. Antigen specificity is unknown. The CDR3 runs to 12 residues. From germline, CDR1 is SGHTA and CDR2 FQGTGA. Unmatched junction bases numbered 6, after V lost 6 bases and J lost 8 bases. The second PCR ran roughly 6 to 11 cycles with a sample-barcoded 5' primer and J-beta primers. Every single cDNA molecule received a tag from a template-switch adaptor with 12 random nucleotides. Every sample gave at least 2.5 million paired-end reads containing CDR3. TCRdb reprocessed the 5' RACE reads via MiXCR and lists one record per CDR3 protein. This table holds 1.8 million or so distinct CDR3 sequences, about two fifths found once.

The gene calls are TRBV7-3 and TRBJ1-1; 7 nucleotides line up with TRBD1. The sequenced sample was blood. The receptor comes from a human donor in good health. This CDR3 is CASRLDRVEAFF. In DNA form, the CDR3 reads TGTGCCAGCAGACTCGACAGGGTGGAAGCTTTCTTT.